Here is one T cell receptor (beta chain) with its context. What it recognizes is unknown. In generating TCR beta cDNA, 5'RACE template switching with UMIs was used. From the 5' RACE reads, TCRdb lists one entry per CDR3 protein and no DNA. The sample has 300,000 to 450,000 distinct CDR3 sequences; the top ten hold about 5.2%. This specimen comes from a study of T cells expressing NK-cell markers. Whole-study context: Sorted CD3+CD56+NKG2C+, CD3+CD56+NKG2C- and CD3+CD56-NKG2C+ T cells supplied TCR beta repertoires.

CDR1 is SGHRS, CDR2 YFSETQ, per germline. The CDR3 covers 16 residues. Study-level points and caveats: The study found dominant NKG2C+ clonotypes at roughly 1.0-8% of CD8+ T cells in over 5 donors. In a few donors, these clonotypes also led the CD3+CD56-NKG2C+ fraction.

The sequence derives from a man between 18 and 69 years old in good health. The chain links TRBV5-1 to TRBJ2-3; the TCRdb call, TRBD1, lacks DNA for checking. Sequenced sample: blood T cells: a sorted CD56 or NKG2C T cell subset, CD4+ or CD8+ T cells, or bulk PBMC T cells (not recorded which). This CDR3 reads CASSLAPGGAADTQYF.